This is a list of T cell receptor beta chains from one sample in a study of CD8 T cells in Susac syndrome. TCRdb independently ran MiXCR on the immunoSEQ multiplex PCR reads; one entry per CDR3 protein. In the table there are roughly 140,000 distinct CDR3 sequences, about 95% of which are singletons. The sample consisted of CD8+ T cells from PBMCs. The receptors come from a human donor with multiple sclerosis. Both conserved end residues are part of each CDR3. D genes are given only for firm matches. Clone size is not always given. Where it is, it says once, few, many or a class for expanded clones.

D gene,clone size,V gene,J gene,CDR3 protein,CDR3 DNA
TRBD2,-,TRBV15,TRBJ2-7,CATSRVGREVYEQYF,TGTGCCACCAGCAGAGTCGGCCGGGAGGTCTACGAGCAGTACTTC
TRBD2,-,TRBV30,TRBJ2-5,CALGLAEETQYF,TGTGCCTTGGGACTAGCGGAAGAGACCCAGTACTTC
TRBD1,-,TRBV18,TRBJ1-2,CASSPSQGKDGYTF,TGTGCCAGCTCACCGTCACAGGGGAAGGATGGCTACACCTTC
TRBD2,-,TRBV29-1,TRBJ2-3,CSVGLAGDTDTQYF,TGCAGCGTAGGACTAGCGGGGGACACAGATACGCAGTATTTT
-,-,TRBV27,TRBJ1-1,CASSLSLGNTEAFF,TGTGCCAGCAGTTTATCGTTGGGGAACACTGAAGCTTTCTTT
TRBD1,-,TRBV25-1,TRBJ2-1,CASIRTGETNNEQFF,TGTGCCAGCATTCGGACAGGGGAAACCAACAATGAGCAGTTCTTC
-,-,TRBV5-4,TRBJ2-6,CASSFKGWSSGANVLTF,TGTGCCAGCAGCTTTAAGGGGTGGAGCTCTGGGGCCAACGTCCTGACTTTC
TRBD2,-,TRBV15,TRBJ2-5,CATEKRGVQETQYF,TGTGCCACCGAGAAGCGGGGGGTTCAAGAGACCCAGTACTTC
-,-,TRBV7-2,TRBJ2-1,CASGGISYNEQFF,TGTGCCAGCGGGGGAATCTCCTACAATGAGCAGTTCTTC
-,-,TRBV29-1,TRBJ2-3,CSVDDGMQYF,TGCAGCGTTGATGACGGGATGCAGTATTTT
-,-,TRBV29-1,TRBJ2-7,CSVVETSPYEQYF,TGCAGCGTTGTAGAGACTAGTCCCTACGAGCAGTACTTC
-,-,TRBV30,TRBJ2-7,CAWSVYGAGEQYF,TGTGCCTGGAGTGTTTACGGGGCCGGAGAGCAGTACTTC
TRBD2,-,TRBV30,TRBJ2-1,CAGTTGLGSYNEQFF,TGTGCCGGGACTACGGGACTAGGGTCTTACAATGAGCAGTTCTTC
-,-,TRBV12-3/TRBV12-4,TRBJ1-2,CASLPRQGSNYGYTF,TGTGCCAGCCTACCTCGGCAGGGCTCTAACTATGGCTACACCTTC
TRBD2,-,TRBV9,TRBJ2-5,CASSPPGSGVETQYF,TGTGCCAGCAGCCCTCCGGGGAGCGGGGTTGAGACCCAGTACTTC
-,-,TRBV5-1,TRBJ1-1,CASSLAVDTGEAFF,TGCGCCAGCAGCTTGGCAGTGGACACTGGAGAAGCTTTCTTT
-,-,TRBV7-2,TRBJ2-1,CASSAGPWNEQFF,TGTGCCAGCAGCGCGGGGCCCTGGAATGAGCAGTTCTTC
-,-,TRBV14,TRBJ2-5,CASSQDQGQETQYF,TGTGCCAGCAGCCAAGATCAGGGTCAAGAGACCCAGTACTTC
TRBD1,-,TRBV27,TRBJ2-7,CASSLETGPYEQYF,TGTGCCAGCAGTCTAGAGACAGGGCCCTACGAGCAGTACTTC
-,-,TRBV9,TRBJ2-1,CASSLTGQGHNEQFF,TGTGCCAGCAGCCTTACCGGGCAGGGGCACAATGAGCAGTTCTTC
-,-,TRBV6-6,TRBJ1-1,CATTDRNTEAFF,TGTGCCACCACGGACAGGAACACTGAAGCTTTCTTT
-,-,TRBV3-1,TRBJ2-1,CASSQVGLNEQFF,TGTGCCAGCAGCCAAGTGGGCCTCAATGAGCAGTTCTTC
TRBD1,-,TRBV12-3/TRBV12-4,TRBJ1-2,CATTLGQFYGYTF,TGTGCCACCACATTGGGACAGTTCTATGGCTACACCTTC
TRBD1,-,TRBV12-3/TRBV12-4,TRBJ2-1,CASTSRDRGLFF,TGTGCCAGCACGTCCCGGGACAGGGGATTGTTCTTC
TRBD1,-,TRBV24-1,TRBJ2-1,CATSDPQGQGDNEQFF,TGTGCCACCAGTGATCCTCAGGGACAGGGGGACAATGAGCAGTTCTTC
TRBD1,-,TRBV20-1,TRBJ2-3,CSAGMTGVWTDTQYF,TGCAGTGCTGGTATGACAGGGGTTTGGACAGATACGCAGTATTTT
TRBD1,once,TRBV6-1,TRBJ1-5,CASSGHRGTGNQPQHF,TGTGCCAGCAGTGGTCACAGGGGAACTGGCAATCAGCCCCAGCATTTT
-,-,TRBV5-4,TRBJ2-5,CASSPYEGGEETQYF,TGTGCCAGCAGCCCCTACGAAGGCGGTGAAGAGACCCAGTACTTC
-,-,TRBV4-1,TRBJ2-7,CASSPGPLTSYEQYF,TGCGCCAGCAGCCCGGGACCGCTTACCTCCTACGAGCAGTACTTC
-,-,TRBV15,TRBJ2-5,CATSREARFETQYF,TGTGCCACCAGCAGAGAAGCCAGGTTTGAGACCCAGTACTTC
TRBD1,-,TRBV3-1,TRBJ1-2,CASSQDETGAYGYTF,TGTGCCAGCAGCCAAGATGAAACAGGGGCATATGGCTACACCTTC
-,-,TRBV19,TRBJ1-5,CASHTRPGAGIQPQHF,TGTGCCAGTCATACTCGGCCGGGAGCCGGAATCCAGCCCCAGCATTTT
TRBD1,-,TRBV12-3/TRBV12-4,TRBJ2-1,CASRRTGTAHNEQFF,TGTGCCAGCAGGCGAACCGGGACAGCTCACAATGAGCAGTTCTTC
-,-,TRBV28,TRBJ2-1,CASSFTSSDEQFF,TGTGCCAGCAGTTTCACGTCTAGCGATGAGCAGTTCTTC
-,-,TRBV29-1,TRBJ2-1,CSVEPGAGDEQFF,TGCAGCGTTGAACCGGGGGCCGGGGATGAGCAGTTCTTC
TRBD1,-,TRBV7-3,TRBJ2-3,CASSVDRGFTDTQYF,TGTGCCAGCAGCGTAGACAGGGGCTTCACAGATACGCAGTATTTT
-,-,TRBV12-5,TRBJ1-2,CASGLGSQDGYTF,TGTGCTAGTGGTTTGGGGAGCCAGGATGGCTACACCTTC
-,-,TRBV27,TRBJ1-1,CASSERTAVEAFF,TGTGCCAGCAGTGAAAGGACAGCGGTTGAAGCTTTCTTT
TRBD2,-,TRBV9,TRBJ2-1,CASSPDGGEQFF,TGTGCCAGCAGCCCCGACGGGGGGGAGCAGTTCTTC
-,-,TRBV19,TRBJ2-1,CASSSWGNEQFF,TGTGCCAGCAGCTCCTGGGGCAATGAGCAGTTCTTC
-,-,TRBV7-8,TRBJ1-5,CASSLTRAHNQPQHF,TGTGCCAGCAGCTTAACCCGGGCCCACAATCAGCCCCAGCATTTT
-,once,TRBV27,TRBJ1-2,CASSRTGSYGYTF,TGTGCCAGCAGTCGTACAGGATCCTATGGCTACACCTTC
-,-,TRBV12-3/TRBV12-4,TRBJ1-5,CASSPDREPQHF,TGTGCCAGCAGTCCTGACAGAGAGCCCCAGCATTTT
-,-,TRBV2,TRBJ1-1,CATDRKDSTEAFF,TGTGCCACTGACCGTAAGGACAGCACTGAAGCTTTCTTT
-,-,TRBV7-2,TRBJ2-3,CASSLRGWRSTDTQYF,TGTGCCAGCAGCTTAAGGGGCTGGAGAAGCACAGATACGCAGTATTTT
TRBD1,few,TRBV27,TRBJ1-2,CASSPGTVYGYTF,TGTGCCAGCAGTCCGGGGACAGTCTATGGCTACACCTTC
-,-,TRBV20-1,TRBJ2-5,CSTSYRYQETQYF,TGCAGTACCTCCTACCGGTACCAAGAGACCCAGTACTTC
TRBD2,-,TRBV20-1,TRBJ2-5,CSARDLASGQETQYF,TGCAGTGCTAGAGATTTGGCTAGCGGGCAAGAGACCCAGTACTTC
-,-,TRBV25-1,TRBJ2-1,CASSESPGGQPEQFF,TGTGCCAGCAGTGAATCCCCCGGGGGACAGCCAGAGCAGTTCTTC
TRBD1,-,TRBV29-1,TRBJ1-1,CSVPKGTGEAFF,TGCAGCGTCCCGAAGGGGACAGGTGAAGCTTTCTTT
-,-,TRBV3-1,TRBJ1-2,CASSQDNRADGYTF,TGTGCCAGCAGCCAAGATAACAGGGCGGACGGCTACACCTTC
-,-,TRBV25-1,TRBJ2-7,CASQRQTGGSYEQYF,TGTGCCAGCCAAAGACAGACAGGCGGATCCTACGAGCAGTACTTC
-,once,TRBV9,TRBJ1-1,CASSVSGMTEAFF,TGTGCCAGCAGCGTATCAGGGATGACTGAAGCTTTCTTT
-,-,TRBV4-1,TRBJ1-2,CASSQEGWDAEDGYTF,TGCGCCAGCAGCCAAGAGGGGTGGGACGCAGAGGATGGCTACACCTTC
TRBD2,-,TRBV7-3,TRBJ2-5,CASSSEGLASETQYF,TGTGCCAGCAGCTCTGAGGGACTAGCTTCAGAGACCCAGTACTTC